These 19 T cell receptor beta chains share one sample of origin, sequenced in a study of T cell responses to AZD1222 COVID-19 vaccine. Measured with immunoSEQ multiplex PCR; TCRdb has only the in-frame clones, and not every one. The sample records some 45,000 clones, around 91% being singletons. The material was peripheral blood, obtained 28 days after the second AZD1222 dose. The receptors here all came from an adult who received the AZD1222 COVID-19 vaccine.

This clone was found once. This chain joins TRBV6-5 and TRBJ2-7, with a tentative D call TRBD2 (6 bases). V lost 7 bases and J 2 bases, leaving 18 bases between the germline ends. The CDR3 consists of 15 residues. Germline values: CDR1 MNHEY, CDR2 SVGAGI. The CDR3 DNA follows: TGTGCCAGCAAGGTGTTTTCAGGCGGGGCCTACGAGCAGTACTTC. Protein sequence: CASKVFSGGAYEQYF.

The J gene is TRBJ2-5, the V gene TRBV4-1, with TRBD1 matching over 7 bases. The CDR3 has 15 residues. V was pared by 1 base and J by 4 bases, with 6 bases of the junction left unmatched. CDR1 is MGHRA and CDR2 is YSYEKL in the germline V gene. CDR3 sequence reads: CASSQGRQGRETQYF. The CDR3 DNA reads as TGCGCCAGCAGCCAAGGCCGACAGGGTAGAGAGACCCAGTACTTC.

The chain joins TRBV5-6 to TRBJ1-3; a possible D gene is TRBD1 (5 bases). V was clipped by 1 base and J by 0 bases, with 11 bases between them. The germline CDR1 and CDR2 sequences are SGHDT and YYEEEE. CDR3 size: 16 residues. The DNA of the CDR3 is TGTGCCAGCAGCTTGCTGGGGACGCTCTCTGGAAACACCATATATTTT. This codes for CASSLLGTLSGNTIYF.

This chain links TRBV11-2 with TRBJ1-2, with D possibly being TRBD1 (5 bases). The V gene's germline CDR1 is SGHAT and CDR2 FQNNGV. This CDR3 has 14 residues. The germline V and J ends were trimmed by 2 bases and 8 bases, with 15 bases remaining between them. CDR3 protein: CASSLRYGDGGYTF. For the CDR3, the DNA is TGTGCCAGCAGCTTAAGATACGGGGACGGCGGCTACACCTTC.

This clone was observed once. The gene calls are TRBV7-2 and TRBJ1-6; 8 bases line up with TRBD1. V shed 7 bases and J 10 bases; nucleotides not matched to a gene: 3. The V gene's germline CDR1 is SGHTA and CDR2 FQGNSA. The length of the CDR3 is 12 residues. This CDR3 is CASKTGESPLHF. CDR3 sequence (DNA): TGTGCCAGCAAGACAGGGGAGTCACCCCTCCACTTT.

This clone was recorded only once. V usage is TRBV28 and J usage is TRBJ2-2, with D unresolved. Germline CDR1 and CDR2: MDHEN and SYDVKM. The ends were cut back, 6 bases at V and 5 bases at J, with 7 bases in the middle. The CDR3 sequence is 12 residues long. CDR3 in amino acids: CASRRLTGELFF. The CDR3 nucleotides are TGTGCCAGCAGGAGATTAACCGGGGAGCTGTTTTTT.

The chain combines TRBV6-5 with TRBJ2-1; TRBD1 is a possible D gene (6 bases). The CDR3 is made up of 14 amino acids. The germline gives CDR1 MNHEY, CDR2 SVGAGI. With 6 bases removed from V and 3 bases from J, the gap between germline ends came to 12 bases. Here the CDR3 DNA reads TGTGCCAGCAGGGGGGACACGAACTACAATGAGCAGTTCTTC. This sequence encodes CASRGDTNYNEQFF.

V gene TRBV7-9 combines with J gene TRBJ1-5; 7 positions agree with TRBD1. This CDR3 is built from 14 residues. The trim removed 5 bases at V and 5 bases at J, leaving 6 bases unmatched. Germline lookup yields CDR1 SEHNR and CDR2 FQNEAQ (reference sequence). Here the CDR3 DNA reads TGTGCCAGCAGCCCGACAGGGTTGGATCAGCCCCAGCATTTT. It specifies CASSPTGLDQPQHF.

The chain carries TRBV20-1 and TRBJ1-1; no firm D call. CDR1 DFQATT and CDR2 SNEGSKA come from the germline V gene (reference sequence). The germline V and J ends were trimmed by 3 bases and 7 bases, with 12 bases remaining between them. CDR3 length: 12 amino acids. CDR3 loop: CSASRTYNEAFF. The CDR3 coding sequence is TGCAGTGCTAGTAGAACGTACAATGAAGCTTTCTTT.

J is TRBJ1-2 and V is TRBV2; TRBD1 agrees at 10 bases. This CDR3 spans 15 amino acids. Germline lookup yields CDR1 SNHLY and CDR2 FYNNEI. V lost 6 bases and J lost 7; bases outside the gene matches: 11. Here the CDR3 DNA reads TGTGCCAGCAGCGAGTCGGGACAGGGGAGCGCTGGCTACACCTTC. This encodes CASSESGQGSAGYTF.

This sequence joins TRBV7-2 and TRBJ2-3; D is ambiguous. Germline-derived CDR1 and CDR2 are SGHTA and FQGNSA. This CDR3 spans 14 amino acids. Trimming took off 4 bases at V and 0 bases at J, with 8 bases between the two ends. CDR3 amino acids: CASSSQSSTDTQYF. CDR3 sequence (DNA): TGTGCCAGCAGCTCACAGTCTAGCACAGATACGCAGTATTTT.

This sequence joins TRBV11-3 and TRBJ1-6; D gene uncertain. V was trimmed by 5 bases and J by 0 bases, leaving 5 bases between them. Germline V gene lookup returns CDR1 SGHNT and CDR2 YENEEA. This CDR3 has 14 amino acids. In DNA form, the CDR3 reads TGTGCCAGCAGCGAGAGCTCCTATAATTCACCCCTCCACTTT. Translated: CASSESSYNSPLHF.

V gene TRBV5-8 combines with J gene TRBJ2-3, with D unresolved. The germline CDR1 and CDR2 sequences are SGHTS and YDEGEE. This CDR3 is 12 amino acids long. V was clipped by 4 bases and J by 5 bases, with 8 bases between them. The CDR3 nucleotides read TGTGCCAGCAGCACCAGGAGAGATACGCAGTATTTT. Translation: CASSTRRDTQYF.

The sample holds one count of this clone. The V gene is TRBV5-1, the J gene TRBJ2-3; 10 bases match TRBD1. The V gene's germline CDR1 is SGHRS and CDR2 YFSETQ. There are 18 residues in the CDR3. Germline trimming cut 0 bases from V and 0 bases from J; bases unmatched to any gene: 7. CDR3 amino acids: CASSLGDRGPLSTDTQYF. CDR3 in DNA: TGCGCCAGCAGCTTGGGGGACAGGGGACCCCTTAGCACAGATACGCAGTATTTT.

The chain carries TRBV19 and TRBJ1-5; D ambiguous. Germline V gene sequence: CDR1 LNHDA, CDR2 SQIVND (reference sequence). V was cut by 7 bases and J by 0 bases, with 16 bases left in between. This CDR3 has 16 amino acids. The CDR3 loop reads CASKRLGRTSNQPQHF. The CDR3, as DNA: TGTGCCAGTAAGCGGTTGGGCAGGACTAGCAATCAGCCCCAGCATTTT.

The rearrangement joins TRBV3-1 (or the pseudogene TRBV3-2) to TRBJ2-2; no firm D call. Deletions cut 1 base from V and 7 bases from J, with 16 bases between. The CDR3 has 16 residues. Per the germline V gene, CDR1 is LGHDT and CDR2 is YNNKEL (reference sequence). CDR3 sequence reads: CASSQVSVGSGGELFF. CDR3 coding DNA: TGTGCCAGCAGCCAAGTTTCGGTAGGATCGGGCGGGGAGCTGTTTTTT.

The CDR3 sequence is CASSFRGNNQPQHF. CDR3 DNA: TGTGCCAGCAGTTTTCGAGGAAACAATCAGCCCCAGCATTTT. The genes are TRBV27 and TRBJ1-5; D unclear. Trimming shortened V by 3 bases and J by 3 bases, and 9 bases separated the two germline ends. CDR3 length: 14 amino acids. The germline V gene encodes CDR1 MNHEY and CDR2 SMNVEV (reference sequence).

By proportion, this clone is medium-sized (0.01 to 0.1%). The V and J genes are TRBV7-8 and TRBJ2-5, with unresolved D. This CDR3 region has 12 residues. Germline CDR1 reads SGHVS; CDR2 reads FQNEAQ. V lost 6 bases and J lost 4, with 9 bases in between. CDR3: CASRLQLETQYF. The CDR3 bases are TGTGCCAGCAGGTTACAGCTAGAGACCCAGTACTTC.

The CDR3 nucleotides read TGTGCCAGCAGCTTTGCTGAGAACACTGAAGCTTTCTTT. Protein sequence: CASSFAENTEAFF. V is TRBV11-2 and J is TRBJ1-1; D gene uncertain. The germline V gene encodes CDR1 SGHAT and CDR2 FQNNGV. Trimming shortened V by 3 bases and J by 1 base, and 6 bases separated the two germline ends. This CDR3 has 13 residues.